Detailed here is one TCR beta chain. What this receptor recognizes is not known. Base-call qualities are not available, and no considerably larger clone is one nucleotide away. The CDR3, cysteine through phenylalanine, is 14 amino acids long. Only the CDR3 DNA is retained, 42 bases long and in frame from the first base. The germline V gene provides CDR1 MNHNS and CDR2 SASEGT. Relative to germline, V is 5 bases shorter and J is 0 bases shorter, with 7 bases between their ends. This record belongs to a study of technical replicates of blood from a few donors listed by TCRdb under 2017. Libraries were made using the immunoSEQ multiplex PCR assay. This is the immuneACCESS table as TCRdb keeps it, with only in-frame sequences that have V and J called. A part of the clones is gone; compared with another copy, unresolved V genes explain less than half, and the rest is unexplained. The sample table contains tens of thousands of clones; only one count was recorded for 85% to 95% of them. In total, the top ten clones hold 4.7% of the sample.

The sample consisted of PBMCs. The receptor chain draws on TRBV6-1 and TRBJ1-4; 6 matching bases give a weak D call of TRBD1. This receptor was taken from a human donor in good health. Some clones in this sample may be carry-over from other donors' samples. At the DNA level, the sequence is TGTGCCAGCAGTTGGACAGCAACTAATGAAAAACTGTTTTTT. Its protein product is CASSWTATNEKLFF.